Presented here are 18 T cell receptor beta chains from one specimen sequenced in a study of blood T cell repertoires in COVID-19. TCRdb keeps only in-frame clones here, not all; method: immunoSEQ multiplex PCR. The table includes approximately 150,000 clones, 60% to 85% detected once. Material for sequencing was peripheral blood. The receptors were sampled from a man in his fifties with active or convalescent COVID-19.

The chain combines TRBV20-1 with TRBJ2-2; perhaps TRBD2 as D (5 bases). This CDR3 comprises 14 residues. Germline CDR1 DFQATT, CDR2 SNEGSKA (reference sequence). V shed 3 bases and J shed 1 base, with 9 bases lying between them. The CDR3, as DNA: TGCAGTGCTAGTTTTGGAGGGAACACCGGGGAGCTGTTTTTT. It encodes CSASFGGNTGELFF.

This rearrangement joins TRBV28 to TRBJ1-4; 8 bases are shared with TRBD1. Unmatched junction bases numbered 7, after V lost 5 bases and J lost 8 bases. The germline V gene has CDR1 MDHEN and CDR2 SYDVKM. CDR3 size: 14 residues. The CDR3 protein is CASSNRGREEKLFF. As DNA, the CDR3 is TGTGCCAGCAGTAACAGGGGGAGGGAGGAAAAACTGTTTTTT.

The rearrangement uses TRBV9 and TRBJ1-2, with D hard to call. The V gene's germline CDR1 is SGDLS and CDR2 YYNGEE. This CDR3 has 15 residues. V lost 3 bases and J 0 bases, leaving 12 bases between the germline ends. The CDR3 DNA reads as TGTGCCAGCAGCGCCATCCCCGGGGCTAACTATGGCTACACCTTC. This encodes CASSAIPGANYGYTF.

The chain links TRBV10-3 to TRBJ2-7; 11 nucleotides match TRBD2. Germline CDR1 and CDR2: ENHRY and SYGVKD. The CDR3 is made up of 15 amino acids. V dropped 0 bases and J dropped 3; count of bases not matched to a gene: 1. CDR3 region: CAISESGTSGYEQYF. The CDR3 DNA sequence: TGTGCCATCAGTGAGTCCGGGACTAGCGGCTACGAGCAGTACTTC.

The J gene is TRBJ2-7, the V gene TRBV12-3 or TRBV12-4, with a weak D call TRBD1 (6 bases). The germline V and J ends were trimmed by 5 bases and 9 bases, with 17 bases remaining between them. CDR3 length: 13 amino acids. CDR3 sequence reads: CASSPRGTPLQYF. CDR3 nucleotide sequence: TGTGCCAGCAGTCCCCGTGGGACACCGCTGCAGTACTTC.

J is TRBJ2-1 and V is TRBV3-1 (or the pseudogene TRBV3-2); TRBD2 might be the D (5 bases). CDR3 length: 12 residues. Trimming left V 1 base short and J 7 bases short, with 5 bases between. CDR1 is LGHDT, CDR2 YNNKEL, per germline (reference sequence). The CDR3 bases are TGTGCCAGCAGCCAAGTAGCGAATGAGCAGTTCTTC. As protein: CASSQVANEQFF.

The chain joins TRBV24-1 to TRBJ1-3; 8 nucleotides match TRBD1. Germline CDR1 reads KGHDR; CDR2 reads SFDVKD. The CDR3 is 17 residues long. The junction had 8 bases not matched to a gene; V was cut back by 5 bases and J by 0 bases. This CDR3 reads CATSGGQGHISGNTIYF. CDR3 bases: TGTGCCACCAGTGGCGGACAGGGCCACATCTCTGGAAACACCATATATTTT.

V gene TRBV19 combines with J gene TRBJ2-3; perhaps TRBD2 as D (6 bases). V was shortened by 6 bases and J by 1 base, with 17 bases between the two germline ends. Germline values: CDR1 LNHDA, CDR2 SQIVND (reference sequence). The CDR3 consists of 16 residues. CDR3 residues: CASRRGGTGGTDTQYF. In nucleotides, the CDR3 is TGTGCCAGTAGAAGAGGAGGGACGGGCGGCACAGATACGCAGTATTTT.

The rearrangement uses TRBV9 and TRBJ1-2; no firm D call. This CDR3 spans 16 amino acids. Germline lookup yields CDR1 SGDLS and CDR2 YYNGEE. The V gene lost 2 bases and the J gene lost 7 bases, with 21 bases spanning the gap. The CDR3 sequence is CASSVTGRVAIGGYTF. As DNA, the CDR3 is TGTGCCAGCAGCGTTACCGGCCGGGTTGCAATTGGTGGCTACACCTTC.

J is TRBJ1-6 and V is TRBV27, with D possibly TRBD1 on 5 matching bases. Between the trimmed V and J ends, which lost 7 bases and 4 bases, there was a span of 8 bases. CDR1 and CDR2 from the germline V gene are MNHEY and SMNVEV (reference sequence). This CDR3 is built from 13 residues. CDR3 bases: TGTGCCAGCAACACAGGTTATAATTCACCCCTCCACTTT. Translation: CASNTGYNSPLHF.

J is TRBJ2-7 and V is TRBV27; tentatively, D is TRBD2 (6 bases). V lost 2 bases, J lost 1 base, and 12 bases lay in between. Germline loops: CDR1 MNHEY, CDR2 SMNVEV (reference sequence). The CDR3 consists of 15 residues. CDR3 DNA sequence: TGTGCCAGCAGTTTAAGTGCGGGACGGTCCTACGAGCAGTACTTC. Its protein product is CASSLSAGRSYEQYF.

V usage is TRBV7-9 and J usage is TRBJ2-3; TRBD1 matches 7 bases. The germline CDR1 and CDR2 sequences are SEHNR and FQNEAQ (reference sequence). CDR3 length: 15 residues. With V trimmed by 3 bases and J by 0 bases, 3 bases remained unmatched. The CDR3 spells CASSFGDRSTDTQYF. The CDR3 DNA reads as TGTGCCAGCAGCTTTGGGGACAGAAGCACAGATACGCAGTATTTT.

There are many counts of this clone. V is TRBV9 and J is TRBJ2-7, with a weak D call TRBD2 (5 bases). The germline CDR1 and CDR2 sequences are SGDLS and YYNGEE. Trimming left V 3 bases short and J 5 bases short, with 15 bases between. The CDR3 is 14 residues long. CDR3 loop: CASSARGQRDEQYF. CDR3 nucleotide sequence: TGTGCCAGCAGCGCAAGAGGGCAGAGGGACGAGCAGTACTTC.

The chain joins TRBV18 to TRBJ1-2; 7 bases align to TRBD1. With V trimmed by 6 bases and J by 2 bases, 3 bases remained unmatched. CDR1 is KGHSH and CDR2 is LQKENI in the germline V gene. The CDR3 totals 13 residues. The CDR3 region is CASSSDRNYGYTF. For the CDR3, the DNA is TGTGCCAGCTCGTCGGACAGGAACTATGGCTACACCTTC.

The chain carries TRBV30 and TRBJ2-1, with 11 positions matching TRBD2. The CDR3 consists of 16 residues. The V segment lost 0 bases and the J segment 9 bases; nucleotides outside the gene matches: 10. Looked up from germline, CDR1 is GTSNPN and CDR2 is SVGIG (reference sequence). The DNA for the CDR3 is TGTGCCTGGAGTGTCCCCACTAGCGGGAGTACCGGTGAGCAGTTCTTC. Amino acid sequence: CAWSVPTSGSTGEQFF.

In regard to this clone: A read error may produce the germline difference seen at one junction end. V gene TRBV3-1 (or the pseudogene TRBV3-2) combines with J gene TRBJ2-7; 14 bases match TRBD2. CDR1 LGHDT and CDR2 YNNKEL come from the germline V gene (reference sequence). CDR3 length: 14 amino acids. The CDR3 nucleotides are TGTGCCAGCAGCCGAGACGGGACTAGCGGGAGTCGCCACTTC. Translating gives CASSRDGTSGSRHF.

This clone occurred many times. The chain recombines TRBV24-1 with TRBJ2-7, with a tentative D call TRBD1 (5 bases). This CDR3 has 15 residues. The germline V gene encodes CDR1 KGHDR and CDR2 SFDVKD. Trimming cost V 0 bases and J 4 bases, with 12 bases left between them. Here the CDR3 reads CATSDLTTETYEQYF. The DNA for the CDR3 is TGTGCCACCAGTGATTTGACGACAGAGACTTACGAGCAGTACTTC.

This sequence joins TRBV7-9 and TRBJ2-5; possible D gene TRBD2, 6 bases. The CDR3 runs to 16 residues. Deletions cut 2 bases from V and 0 bases from J, with 13 bases between. Per germline, CDR1 SEHNR and CDR2 FQNEAQ (reference sequence). The CDR3 sequence: CASSLRTGGDQETQYF. The CDR3 DNA follows: TGTGCCAGCAGCTTACGGACTGGCGGGGACCAAGAGACCCAGTACTTC.